The 10 T cell receptor beta chains presented below share a single source sample, sequenced in a study of cytomegalovirus exposure and HLA in healthy donors. The PCR contained 60 Vbeta and 13 Jbeta primers. Clones were sequenced by immunoSEQ multiplex PCR, and TCRdb holds only the in-frame ones, with some missing. The table includes about 250,000 clones, under 80% detected once. Source material: PBMCs. The source of these receptors is a female donor in good health and CMV-seronegative.

The J gene is TRBJ2-1, the V gene TRBV29-1, with D possibly matching TRBD2 (7 bases). CDR3 size: 17 residues. Germline V gene sequence: CDR1 SQVTM, CDR2 ANQGSEA. V shed 5 bases and J shed 0 bases, with 20 bases lying between them. The CDR3 DNA reads as TGCAGCGTTCCCCAAGGGGGGAGGGGGTACTCCTACAATGAGCAGTTCTTC. Its translation: CSVPQGGRGYSYNEQFF.

This clone has only a few counts. J is TRBJ2-1 and V is TRBV6-1, with D unresolved. The CDR3 has 14 amino acids. CDR1 MNHNS and CDR2 SASEGT come from the germline V gene. V was clipped by 7 bases and J by 4 bases, with 14 bases between them. The CDR3 sequence: CASTQNLEYNEQFF. In nucleotides, the CDR3 is TGTGCCAGCACCCAAAATCTCGAGTACAATGAGCAGTTCTTC.

A single count supports this clone. The chain uses TRBV28 and TRBJ2-7; a possible D gene is TRBD1 (6 bases). The CDR3 covers 14 residues. Germline V lookup: CDR1 MDHEN, CDR2 SYDVKM. V was cut by 6 bases and J by 1 base, with 13 bases left in between. The CDR3 sequence is CASSTGTLSYEQYF. The DNA for the CDR3 is TGTGCCAGCAGCACCGGGACACTTTCCTACGAGCAGTACTTC.

The chain employs TRBV27 and TRBJ2-7; TRBD2 agrees at 7 bases. Germline V CDR1 and CDR2: MNHEY, SMNVEV (reference sequence). J was trimmed by 0 bases and V by 6 bases; bases with no gene match: 8. This CDR3 is built from 15 residues. CDR3 amino acids: CASRVYSGYSYEQYF. The CDR3 DNA follows: TGTGCCAGCAGGGTGTATAGCGGGTACTCCTACGAGCAGTACTTC.

The rearrangement joins TRBV10-3 to TRBJ1-5; 7 positions match TRBD1. From germline, CDR1 is ENHRY and CDR2 SYGVKD. Unmatched junction bases numbered 8, after V lost 0 bases and J lost 0 bases. This CDR3 has 18 residues. CDR3 sequence (DNA): TGTGCCATCAGTGAGTCGAGGGGACAGCTATTTAGCAATCAGCCCCAGCATTTT. It translates to CAISESRGQLFSNQPQHF.

This clone was detected only a few times. The chain is built from TRBV20-1 and TRBJ1-2, with 8 bases fitting TRBD1. Germline trimming cut 3 bases from V and 8 bases from J; bases unmatched to any gene: 2. CDR1 is DFQATT, CDR2 SNEGSKA, per germline (reference sequence). CDR3 length: 11 residues. The CDR3 coding sequence is TGCAGTGCTAGGGGGGACAGGGGCTACACCTTC. The encoded protein is CSARGDRGYTF.

The chain recombines TRBV4-1 with TRBJ2-4; 9 bases fit TRBD1. Trimming at V came to 5 bases and at J to 8 bases, leaving 13 bases not matched to a gene. Germline V lookup: CDR1 MGHRA, CDR2 YSYEKL. This CDR3 is 16 amino acids long. The CDR3 loop reads CASSTIGTGRRDIQYF. CDR3 bases: TGCGCCAGCAGCACCATCGGGACAGGGAGAAGGGACATTCAGTACTTC.

The chain uses TRBV5-6 and TRBJ2-5; D not certain. Germline lookup yields CDR1 SGHDT and CDR2 YYEEEE. Between the trimmed V and J ends, which lost 1 base and 2 bases, there was a span of 6 bases. The CDR3 covers 13 residues. The CDR3 DNA reads as TGTGCCAGCAGCTTGCCACTACAAGAGACCCAGTACTTC. It yields the protein CASSLPLQETQYF.

The chain uses TRBV28 and TRBJ1-4, with no clear D. The germline gives CDR1 MDHEN, CDR2 SYDVKM. V was cut by 6 bases and J by 8 bases, with 10 bases left in between. The CDR3 is 12 amino acids. The CDR3 here is CASSGGKEKLFF. The DNA of the CDR3 is TGTGCCAGCAGCGGTGGTAAGGAAAAACTGTTTTTT.

The V call is TRBV30, the J call TRBJ2-5; 12 positions agree with TRBD2. V shed 5 bases and J 1 base; nucleotides not matched to a gene: 5. CDR1 is GTSNPN, CDR2 SVGIG, per germline (reference sequence). This CDR3 has 15 residues. This CDR3 reads CAWGLAGGPQETQYF. The CDR3 DNA follows: TGTGCCTGGGGGCTAGCGGGAGGGCCCCAAGAGACCCAGTACTTC.